The TCR beta chain described here comes from a study of T cells in Graves' hyperthyroidism and ophthalmopathy. Whole-study results and caveats: Blood held most thyroid clonotypes expanded above 0.001 frequency.

To note about this clonotype: Antigen: not known.

RNA transcripts yielded amplified TCR beta CDR3 regions. The HTBI primer set drove a first-round RT-PCR of the TCR CDR3. TCRdb analysed the multiplex PCR reads with MiXCR anew, one entry per CDR3 protein. The sample lists about 300,000 distinct CDR3 sequences, roughly 13% occurring once. Patients aged 18 to 65 with hyperthyroidism were newly diagnosed, with duration under 2 months. Sequencing input: blood. The sequence derives from a woman aged 25 to 45 with Graves' hyperthyroidism that later progressed to Graves' ophthalmopathy.

CDR3 loop: CASRAQGNNQPQHF. The CDR3 nucleotides are TGTGCCAGCCGCGCCCAGGGAAACAATCAGCCCCAGCATTTT. The chain uses TRBV25-1 and TRBJ1-5, with TRBD1 as a possible D gene (5 bases). CDR1 is MGHDK and CDR2 is SYGVNS in the germline V gene. Trimming left V 8 bases short and J 3 bases short, with 14 bases between. The CDR3 has 14 amino acids.